A selection of T cell receptor beta chains follows, all from one sample in a study of cytomegalovirus exposure and HLA in healthy donors. Generated by immunoSEQ multiplex PCR, the TCRdb table keeps only in-frame clones and is missing some. The sample has 200,000 to 250,000 clones, and its top ten clones hold roughly 1.2%. The sample comprised PBMCs. These receptors all stem from a girl between 2 and 10 years old in good health and CMV-seropositive. Each CDR3 is given with its conserved first and last residue. D genes are given only for firm matches.

V gene	J gene	D gene	CDR3 DNA	CDR3 protein
TRBV27	TRBJ2-7	.	TGTGCCAGCAGACTAACAGGGAGCTTTCCGGGGCAGTACTTC	CASRLTGSFPGQYF
TRBV28	TRBJ1-5	.	TGTGCCAGCAGTTCCGGGGGGAATTATCAGCCCCAGCATTTT	CASSSGGNYQPQHF
TRBV13	TRBJ1-2	.	TGTGCCAGCAGCTTCCTTAACTATGGCTACACCTTC	CASSFLNYGYTF
TRBV4-2	TRBJ2-2	TRBD1	TGTGCCAGCAGCCTGGGACAGGGGGAGCCCGGGGAGCTGTTTTTT	CASSLGQGEPGELFF
TRBV6-1	TRBJ1-2	TRBD1	TGTGCCAGCAGTGAAGCCCGGACAGGAGGGGTAAACTTC	CASSEARTGGVNF
TRBV5-1	TRBJ1-1	.	TGCGCCAGCAGCTTCAGGGGGAACACTGAAGCTTTCTTT	CASSFRGNTEAFF
TRBV27	TRBJ1-1	.	TGTGCCAGCAGTTTATCTCAGGGAGAAGCTTTCTTT	CASSLSQGEAFF
TRBV29-1	TRBJ2-1	TRBD1	TGCAGCGCCCAGGGGGCGTACAATGAGCAGTTCTTC	CSAQGAYNEQFF
TRBV2	TRBJ2-7	.	TGTGCCAGCAGGGAAAGGACTCTTCCTTACGAGCAGTACTTC	CASRERTLPYEQYF
TRBV6-6	TRBJ1-4	TRBD1	TGTGCCAGCACTCATGACAGGGCCAGCCTTTATGAAAAACTGTTTTTT	CASTHDRASLYEKLFF
TRBV6-5	TRBJ2-7	TRBD2	TGTGCCAGCAGTTTTAGCGGGAGACTCTACGAGCAGTACTTC	CASSFSGRLYEQYF
TRBV6-1	TRBJ1-4	.	TGTGCCAGCAGTGAAACAGGGTTGTGGGAACTGTTTTTT	CASSETGLWELFF
TRBV7-2	TRBJ2-1	TRBD2	TGTGCCAGCAGCTTATATGAGGGCGGGAGGGCCGATCAGTTCTTC	CASSLYEGGRADQFF
TRBV5-1	TRBJ1-1	.	TGCGCCAGCAGCTTGGGAGCTAACACTGAAGCTTTCTTT	CASSLGANTEAFF
TRBV10-3	TRBJ1-3	TRBD1	TGTGCCATCAGTGAGCAGGGGGTTACCCTCAGCTCTGGAAACACCATATATTTT	CAISEQGVTLSSGNTIYF
TRBV7-4	TRBJ2-3	TRBD2	TGTGCCAGCAGATCTACTTGGTCCCTTCGACTAGCGGGAGCGGATACGCAGTATTTT	CASRSTWSLRLAGADTQYF
TRBV6-1	TRBJ1-2	TRBD1	TGTGCCAGCAGTGAACCGGGACAGCCGAGGAACTATGGCTACACCTTC	CASSEPGQPRNYGYTF
TRBV29-1	TRBJ2-1	.	TGCAGCGTTGAGTTCGTGGGAGGTAGTGGACGTACGTACAATGAGCAGTTCTTC	CSVEFVGGSGRTYNEQFF
TRBV14	TRBJ1-2	.	TGTGCCAGCAGCCACGATGCGGGGTATGGCTACACCTTC	CASSHDAGYGYTF
TRBV6-5	TRBJ2-5	.	TGTGCCAGTACCGGGAATCAAGAGACCCAGTACTTC	CASTGNQETQYF
TRBV5-1	TRBJ2-5	.	TGCGCCAGCAGCTTGGCGATTGGACTCCAAGAGACCCAGTACTTC	CASSLAIGLQETQYF
TRBV28	TRBJ2-7	TRBD1	TGTGCCAGCAGTCTTCCGGGACAGGGGGGATACGAGCAGTACTTC	CASSLPGQGGYEQYF
TRBV7-8	TRBJ2-5	.	TGTGCCAGCAGCTTTTCCAGGGGGCGGGGGAAAGAGACCCAGTACTTC	CASSFSRGRGKETQYF
TRBV29-1	TRBJ1-1	.	TGCAGCGTTGACAGGGAGGGCACTGAAGCTTTCTTT	CSVDREGTEAFF
TRBV5-1	TRBJ2-1	TRBD2	TGCGCCAGCGGCCCTAGCGGGAGGCTCGATGAGCAGTTCTTC	CASGPSGRLDEQFF
TRBV27	TRBJ1-1	TRBD1	TGTGCCAGCAGGACCGGGACAGGGGGCGCTGAAGCTTTCTTT	CASRTGTGGAEAFF